This T cell receptor (beta chain) was retrieved from a study of shared clonotypes between healthy human individuals. V shed 10 bases and J 6 bases; nucleotides not matched to a gene: 7. CDR3 length equals 13 residues. The V gene's germline CDR1 is MNHNS and CDR2 SASEGT. Terminally differentiated effector memory CD45RA+ cells were excluded from the naive CD8 cells, which were CD45RO-negative and positively selected for CCR7. Each PCR replicate from the sorted subsets contained 150 to 250 ng DNA, which is around 30,000 T cell genomes. The repertoire was sequenced with immunoSEQ multiplex PCR; TCRdb's copy has only in-frame clones and lacks some. The table lists 1.5 million to 2.5 million clones, about 94% of them singletons. Comments on this clone: Its antigen remains unidentified.

Findings and caveats of the study: Tissue TCR repertoires likely differ from these blood-only repertoires.

The TCR comes from a man younger than 30 in good health. Source material: naive CD8+ T cells sorted from blood. The V gene is TRBV6-1, the J gene TRBJ2-2, with 8 bases aligning to TRBD1. This chain's CDR3 is CAIRTGPAGELFF. The DNA for the CDR3 is TGTGCCATCCGGACAGGGCCGGCCGGGGAGCTGTTTTTT.